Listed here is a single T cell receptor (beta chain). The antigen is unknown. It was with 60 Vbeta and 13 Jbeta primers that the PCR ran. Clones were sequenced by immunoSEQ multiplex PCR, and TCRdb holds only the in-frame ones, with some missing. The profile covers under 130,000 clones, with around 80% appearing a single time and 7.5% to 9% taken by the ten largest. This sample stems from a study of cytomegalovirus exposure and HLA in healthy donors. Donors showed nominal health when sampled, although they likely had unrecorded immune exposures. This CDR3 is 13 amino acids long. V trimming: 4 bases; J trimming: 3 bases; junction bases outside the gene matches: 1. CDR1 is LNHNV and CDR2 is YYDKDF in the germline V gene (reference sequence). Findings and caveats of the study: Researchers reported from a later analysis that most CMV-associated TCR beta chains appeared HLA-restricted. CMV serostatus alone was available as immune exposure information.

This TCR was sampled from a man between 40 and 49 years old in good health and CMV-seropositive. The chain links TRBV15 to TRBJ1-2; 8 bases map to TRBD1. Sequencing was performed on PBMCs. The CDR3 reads CATSKDRDYGYTF. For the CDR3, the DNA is TGTGCCACCAGCAAGGACAGGGACTATGGCTACACCTTC.